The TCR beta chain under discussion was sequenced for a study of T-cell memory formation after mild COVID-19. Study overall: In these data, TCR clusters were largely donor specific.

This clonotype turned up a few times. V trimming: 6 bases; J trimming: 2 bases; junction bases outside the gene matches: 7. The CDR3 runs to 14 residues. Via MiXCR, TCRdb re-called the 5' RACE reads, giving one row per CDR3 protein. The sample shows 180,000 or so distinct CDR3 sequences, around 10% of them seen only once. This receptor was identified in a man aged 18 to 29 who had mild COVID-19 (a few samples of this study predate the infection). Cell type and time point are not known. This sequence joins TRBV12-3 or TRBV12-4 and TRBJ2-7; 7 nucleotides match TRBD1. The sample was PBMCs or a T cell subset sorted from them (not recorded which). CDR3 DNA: TGTGCCAGCAGCCGACAGGGTGGGACCTACGAGCAGTACTTC. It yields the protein CASSRQGGTYEQYF.